The 10 T cell receptor beta chains listed next were all sequenced from one sample in a study of blood T cell repertoires in COVID-19. Generated by immunoSEQ multiplex PCR, the TCRdb table keeps only in-frame clones and is missing some. The data hold roughly 200,000 clones, with about 86% observed a single time. Material for sequencing was peripheral blood. The receptors come from a woman between 18 and 30 years old who had recovered from COVID-19.

The gene calls are TRBV19 and TRBJ2-4, with TRBD1 matching 9 bases. From germline, CDR1 is LNHDA and CDR2 SQIVND (reference sequence). The junction had 7 bases not matched to a gene; V was cut back by 4 bases and J by 6 bases. The CDR3 has 15 residues. CDR3 DNA: TGTGCCAGTAGTACCCCACTGGACAGGGGAAACATTCAGTACTTC. It is translated as CASSTPLDRGNIQYF.

The gene calls are TRBV4-1 and TRBJ1-1; D gene uncertain. The CDR3 is 15 residues long. Per the germline V gene, CDR1 is MGHRA and CDR2 is YSYEKL. Between the trimmed V and J ends, which lost 6 bases and 4 bases, there was a span of 18 bases. The CDR3 coding sequence is TGCGCCAGCAGTCCGCTCGGCGGGTCGGGCACTGAAGCTTTCTTT. Protein product: CASSPLGGSGTEAFF.

The V and J genes are TRBV27 and TRBJ1-5; D ambiguous. The V end lost 2 bases, the J end lost 0 bases, and 17 bases lay between the germline ends. The CDR3 spans 18 residues. Germline V lookup: CDR1 MNHEY, CDR2 SMNVEV (reference sequence). CDR3 nucleotides: TGTGCCAGCAGTTTACTTCCGACTGGTCCCAATAGCAATCAGCCCCAGCATTTT. Its translation: CASSLLPTGPNSNQPQHF.

This clone was found once. The chain recombines TRBV19 with TRBJ2-2; maybe TRBD2 (5 bases). Between the trimmed V and J ends, which lost 2 bases and 6 bases, there was a span of 13 bases. The CDR3 consists of 15 residues. The germline CDR1 and CDR2 sequences are LNHDA and SQIVND (reference sequence). This CDR3 is CASSITSRGPGELFF. The CDR3 DNA follows: TGTGCCAGTAGTATAACTTCTCGAGGGCCCGGGGAGCTGTTTTTT.

The chain joins TRBV10-2 to TRBJ2-5; perhaps TRBD2 as D (6 bases). Trimming stripped 7 bases from V and 6 bases from J, with 15 bases between. CDR1 WSHSY and CDR2 SAAADI come from the germline V gene. This CDR3 comprises 13 residues. The CDR3 DNA reads TGCGCCAGCAAGGCGGGGAGGAGGAAGACCCAGTACTTC. Translated: CASKAGRRKTQYF.

There are a few counts of this clone. The CDR3 loop is CASSPKTGYGYTF. Written as DNA, the CDR3 is TGTGCCAGCAGTCCAAAGACAGGGTACGGCTACACCTTC. This chain connects TRBV6-5 to TRBJ1-2, with 7 positions matching TRBD1. Germline V gene sequence: CDR1 MNHEY, CDR2 SVGAGI. The CDR3 extends over 13 amino acids. With 5 bases clipped from V and 8 bases from J, the junction kept 8 bases outside the gene matches.

The chain employs TRBV7-6 and TRBJ1-3, with D possibly matching TRBD1 (6 bases). Germline loops: CDR1 SGHVS, CDR2 FNYEAQ. V was pared by 1 base and J by 7 bases, with 17 bases between. The CDR3 is 16 amino acids. CDR3 loop: CASSLDQGPIVNTIYF. DNA of the CDR3: TGTGCCAGCAGCTTAGACCAGGGGCCCATAGTTAACACCATATATTTT.

J is TRBJ1-4 and V is TRBV7-2, with D unclear. Germline CDR1 is SGHTA and CDR2 is FQGNSA. V was pared by 2 bases and J by 7 bases, with 14 bases between. The CDR3 runs 15 residues. CDR3 nucleotides: TGTGCCAGCAGCTTATCAAGCAGGATGCCTGAAAAACTGTTTTTT. Protein: CASSLSSRMPEKLFF.

The chain employs TRBV7-9 and TRBJ2-1; tentative D call: TRBD1 (5 bases). V was shortened by 0 bases and J by 6 bases, with 6 bases between the two germline ends. Germline V gives CDR1 SEHNR, CDR2 FQNEAQ (reference sequence). This CDR3 is 13 amino acids long. The CDR3 spells CASSLADSNEQFF. The CDR3 DNA is TGTGCCAGCAGCTTAGCTGACAGCAATGAGCAGTTCTTC.

The chain links TRBV24-1 to TRBJ2-2; D perhaps matches TRBD1 (6 bases). The CDR3 sequence is 14 residues long. Germline V gives CDR1 KGHDR, CDR2 SFDVKD. V was shortened by 5 bases and J by 5 bases, with 11 bases between the two germline ends. CDR3 bases: TGTGCCACCAGTGGTGACAGGAGGACCGGGGAGCTGTTTTTT. Amino acid sequence: CATSGDRRTGELFF.